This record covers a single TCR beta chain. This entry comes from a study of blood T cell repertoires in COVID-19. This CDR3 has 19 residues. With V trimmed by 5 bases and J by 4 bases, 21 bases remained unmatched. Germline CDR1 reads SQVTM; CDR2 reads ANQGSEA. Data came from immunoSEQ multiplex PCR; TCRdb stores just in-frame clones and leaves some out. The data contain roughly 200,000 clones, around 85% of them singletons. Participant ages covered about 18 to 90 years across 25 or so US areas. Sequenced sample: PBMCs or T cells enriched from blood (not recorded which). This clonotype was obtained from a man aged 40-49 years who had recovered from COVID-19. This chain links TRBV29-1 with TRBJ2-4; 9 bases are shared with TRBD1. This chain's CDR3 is CSVSNPGQGLFGSKNIQYF. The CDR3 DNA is TGCAGCGTTTCAAATCCGGGACAGGGTCTTTTCGGGTCTAAAAACATTCAGTACTTC.